A single TCR beta chain is shown here with its context. Unfractionated whole blood was the source of the extracted total RNA. What the library attached to individual cDNA molecules were unique molecular identifiers. TCRdb itself ran the 5' RACE reads through MiXCR, one entry per CDR3 protein. The sample lists 95,000 to 120,000 distinct CDR3 sequences, roughly 19% occurring once. CDR1 and CDR2 from the germline V gene are LGHDT and YNNKEL (reference sequence). V was trimmed by 2 bases and J by 8 bases, leaving 12 bases between them. The CDR3 covers 13 residues. The source of the sample is a study of human T cells and chemical hapten exposure. Study overall: How much TCR each sample yielded varied, mostly because pooled library volumes differed slightly.

This chain links TRBV3-1 with TRBJ1-2; no firm D call. The sequence derives from a human donor in good health. CDR3 region: CASSQLEMGGYTF. In DNA, the CDR3 is TGTGCCAGCAGCCAACTGGAAATGGGCGGCTACACCTTC.